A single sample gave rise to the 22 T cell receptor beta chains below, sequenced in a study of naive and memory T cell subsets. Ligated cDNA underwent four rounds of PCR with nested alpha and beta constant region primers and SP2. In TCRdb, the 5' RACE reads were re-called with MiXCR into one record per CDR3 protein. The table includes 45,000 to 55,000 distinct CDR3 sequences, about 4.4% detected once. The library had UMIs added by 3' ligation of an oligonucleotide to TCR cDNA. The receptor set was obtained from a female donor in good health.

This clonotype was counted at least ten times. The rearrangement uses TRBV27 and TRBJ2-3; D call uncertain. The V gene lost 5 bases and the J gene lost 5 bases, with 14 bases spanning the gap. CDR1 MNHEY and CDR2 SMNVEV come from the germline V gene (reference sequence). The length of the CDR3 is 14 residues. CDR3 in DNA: TGTGCCAGCAGTCCCCGTACTGTGGGAGATACGCAGTATTTT. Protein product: CASSPRTVGDTQYF.

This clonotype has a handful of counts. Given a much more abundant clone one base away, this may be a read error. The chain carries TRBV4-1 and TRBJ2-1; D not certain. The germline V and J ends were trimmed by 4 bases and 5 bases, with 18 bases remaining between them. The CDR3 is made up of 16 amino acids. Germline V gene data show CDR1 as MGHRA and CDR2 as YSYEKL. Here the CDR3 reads CASSPSPQIRNNEQFF. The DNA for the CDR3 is TGCGCCAGCAGCCCCTCACCTCAAATACGTAACAATGAGCAGTTCTTC.

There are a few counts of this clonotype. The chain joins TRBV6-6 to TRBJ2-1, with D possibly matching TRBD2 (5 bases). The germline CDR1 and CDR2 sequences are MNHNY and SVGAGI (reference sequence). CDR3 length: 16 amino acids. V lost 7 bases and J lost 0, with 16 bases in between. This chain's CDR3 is CASTRGLARSYNEQFF. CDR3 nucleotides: TGTGCCAGCACTCGCGGACTGGCCCGCTCCTACAATGAGCAGTTCTTC.

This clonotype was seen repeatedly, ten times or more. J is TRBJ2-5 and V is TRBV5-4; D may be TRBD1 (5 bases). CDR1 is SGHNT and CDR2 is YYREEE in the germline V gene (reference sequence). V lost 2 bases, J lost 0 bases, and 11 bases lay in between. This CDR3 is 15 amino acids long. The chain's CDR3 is CASSFPRQNQETQYF. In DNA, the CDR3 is TGTGCCAGCAGCTTCCCCCGACAGAACCAAGAGACCCAGTACTTC.

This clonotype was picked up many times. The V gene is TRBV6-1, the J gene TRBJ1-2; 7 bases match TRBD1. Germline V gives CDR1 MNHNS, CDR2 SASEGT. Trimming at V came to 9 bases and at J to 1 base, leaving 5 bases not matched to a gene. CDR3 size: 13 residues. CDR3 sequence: CASRRDSNYGYTF. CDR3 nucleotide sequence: TGTGCCAGTAGAAGGGACAGTAACTATGGCTACACCTTC.

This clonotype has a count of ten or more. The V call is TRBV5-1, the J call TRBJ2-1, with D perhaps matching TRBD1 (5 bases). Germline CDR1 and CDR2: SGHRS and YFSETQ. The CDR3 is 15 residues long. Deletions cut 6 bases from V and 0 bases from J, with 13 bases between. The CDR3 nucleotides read TGCGCCAGCAACGTCGCAGGGATCTCCTACAATGAGCAGTTCTTC. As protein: CASNVAGISYNEQFF.

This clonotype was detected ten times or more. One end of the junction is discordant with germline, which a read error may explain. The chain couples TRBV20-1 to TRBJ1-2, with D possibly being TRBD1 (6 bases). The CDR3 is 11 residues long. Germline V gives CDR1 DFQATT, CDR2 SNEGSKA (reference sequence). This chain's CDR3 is CSASLNRETGF. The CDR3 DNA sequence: TGCAGTGCTAGCTTGAACAGGGAAACCGGCTTC.

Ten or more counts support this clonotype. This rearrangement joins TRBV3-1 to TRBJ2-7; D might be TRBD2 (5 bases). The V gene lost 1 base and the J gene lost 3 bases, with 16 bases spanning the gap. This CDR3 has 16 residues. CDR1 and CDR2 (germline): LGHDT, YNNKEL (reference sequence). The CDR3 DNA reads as TGTGCCAGCAGCCAAGGTGGCGAGGGCCCTCGCTACGAGCAGTACTTC. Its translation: CASSQGGEGPRYEQYF.

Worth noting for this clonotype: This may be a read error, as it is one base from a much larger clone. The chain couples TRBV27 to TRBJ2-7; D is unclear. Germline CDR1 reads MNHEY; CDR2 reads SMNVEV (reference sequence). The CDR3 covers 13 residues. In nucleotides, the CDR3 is TGTGTCAGCAGGAGAGGAGAGTCCTACGAGCAGTACTTC. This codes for CVSRRGESYEQYF.

The CDR3 loop is CASTPRTGKDEKLFF. The CDR3 bases are TGTGCCAGCACGCCCCGAACAGGGAAGGATGAAAAACTGTTTTTT. V is TRBV9 and J is TRBJ1-4; D is perhaps TRBD1 (6 bases). This CDR3 is built from 15 residues. CDR1 and CDR2 (germline): SGDLS, YYNGEE. The V end lost 6 bases, the J end lost 6 bases, and 18 bases lay between the germline ends. Using reference TRBV9 and TRBJ1-4 for the parts outside the CDR3, the full variable domain is DSGVTQTPKHLITATGQRVTLRCSPRSGDLSVYWYQQSLDQGLQFLIQYYNGEERAKGNILERFSAQQFPDLHSELNLSSLELGDSALYFCASTPRTGKDEKLFFGSGTQLSVL.

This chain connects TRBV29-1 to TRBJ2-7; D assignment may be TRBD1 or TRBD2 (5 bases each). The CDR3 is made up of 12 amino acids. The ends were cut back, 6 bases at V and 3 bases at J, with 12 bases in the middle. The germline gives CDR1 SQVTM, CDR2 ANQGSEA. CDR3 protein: CSVAGTFYEQYF. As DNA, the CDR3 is TGCAGCGTCGCCGGGACCTTCTACGAGCAGTACTTC.

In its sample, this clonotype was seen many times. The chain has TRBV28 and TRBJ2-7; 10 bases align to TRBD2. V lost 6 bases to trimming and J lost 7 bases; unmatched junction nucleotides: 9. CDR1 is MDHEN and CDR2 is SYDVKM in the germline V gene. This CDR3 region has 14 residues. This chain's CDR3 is CASRGSSGSREQYF. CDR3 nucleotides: TGTGCCAGCAGAGGCTCTAGCGGGAGTCGGGAGCAGTACTTC.

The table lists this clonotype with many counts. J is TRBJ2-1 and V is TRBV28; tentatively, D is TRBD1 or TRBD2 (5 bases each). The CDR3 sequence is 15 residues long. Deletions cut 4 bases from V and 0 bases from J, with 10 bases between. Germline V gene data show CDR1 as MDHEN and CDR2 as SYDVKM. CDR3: CASSSGRSSYNEQFF. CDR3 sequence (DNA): TGTGCCAGCAGTTCGGGACGGAGCTCCTACAATGAGCAGTTCTTC.

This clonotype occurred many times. CDR3 protein: CASSLDTGKNEKLFF. The CDR3 bases are TGTGCCAGCAGTTTAGACACAGGGAAAAATGAAAAACTGTTTTTT. The chain links TRBV12-3 or TRBV12-4 to TRBJ1-4, with D possibly being TRBD1 (6 bases). CDR3 length equals 15 residues. V lost 1 base and J 5 bases, leaving 11 bases between the germline ends.

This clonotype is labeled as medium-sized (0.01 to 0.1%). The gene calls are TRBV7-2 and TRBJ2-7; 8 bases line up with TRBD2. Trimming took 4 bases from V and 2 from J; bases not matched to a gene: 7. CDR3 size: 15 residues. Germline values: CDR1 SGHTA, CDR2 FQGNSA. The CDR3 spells CASSSAGSGAYEQYF. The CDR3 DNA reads TGTGCCAGCAGCTCCGCCGGTAGCGGGGCCTACGAGCAGTACTTC.

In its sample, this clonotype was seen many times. The CDR3 reads CSARRSTDTQYF. The DNA for the CDR3 is TGCAGTGCTAGACGGAGCACAGATACGCAGTATTTT. The chain uses TRBV20-1 and TRBJ2-3; no reliable D call. The CDR3 has 12 amino acids. The V end lost 2 bases, the J end lost 0 bases, and 3 bases lay between the germline ends. Germline V CDR1 and CDR2: DFQATT, SNEGSKA (reference sequence).

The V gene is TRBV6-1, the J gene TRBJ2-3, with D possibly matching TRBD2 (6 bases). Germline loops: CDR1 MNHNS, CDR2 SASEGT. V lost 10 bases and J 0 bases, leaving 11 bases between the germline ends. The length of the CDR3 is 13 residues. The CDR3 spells CATPRGSTDTQYF. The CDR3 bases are TGTGCCACCCCCCGGGGGAGCACAGATACGCAGTATTTT.

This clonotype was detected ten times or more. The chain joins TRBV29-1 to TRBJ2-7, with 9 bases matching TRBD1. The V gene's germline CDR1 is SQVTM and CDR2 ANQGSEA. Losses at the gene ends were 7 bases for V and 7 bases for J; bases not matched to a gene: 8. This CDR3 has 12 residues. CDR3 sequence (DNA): TGCAGCGCCCAACAGGGGGCAAGGGAGCAGTACTTC. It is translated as CSAQQGAREQYF.

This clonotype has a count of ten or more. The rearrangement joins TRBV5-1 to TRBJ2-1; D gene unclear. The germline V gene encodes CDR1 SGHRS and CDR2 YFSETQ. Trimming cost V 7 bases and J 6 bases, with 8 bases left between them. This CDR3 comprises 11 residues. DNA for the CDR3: TGCGCCAGCGCAACCGGCAATGAGCAGTTCTTC. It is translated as CASATGNEQFF.

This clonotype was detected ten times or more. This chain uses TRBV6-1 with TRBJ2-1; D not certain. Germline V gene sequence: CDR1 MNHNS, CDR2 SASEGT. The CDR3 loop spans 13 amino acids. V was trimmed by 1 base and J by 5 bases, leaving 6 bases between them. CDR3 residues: CASSEGWNNEQFF. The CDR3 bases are TGTGCCAGCAGTGAAGGGTGGAACAATGAGCAGTTCTTC.

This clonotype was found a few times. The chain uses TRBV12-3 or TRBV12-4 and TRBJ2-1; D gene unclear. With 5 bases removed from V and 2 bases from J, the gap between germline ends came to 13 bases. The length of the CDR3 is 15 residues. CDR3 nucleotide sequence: TGTGCCAGCAGTCCAGACCCCGCCGCCTACAATGAGCAGTTCTTC. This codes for CASSPDPAAYNEQFF.

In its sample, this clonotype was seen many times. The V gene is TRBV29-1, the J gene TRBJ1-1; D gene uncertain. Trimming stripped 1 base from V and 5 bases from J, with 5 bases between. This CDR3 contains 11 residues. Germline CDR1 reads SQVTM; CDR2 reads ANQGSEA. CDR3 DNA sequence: TGCAGCGTTGAAGGGGTTACTGAAGCTTTCTTT. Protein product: CSVEGVTEAFF.